This entry features one T cell receptor (beta chain) sequence. Its matching antigen is unknown. The entry originates in a study of cytomegalovirus exposure and HLA in healthy donors. The study's findings and limits: Exclusion applied to some V segments, including TRBV6-2 and TRBV6-3, as they were indistinguishable.

The PCR made use of 60 Vbeta and 13 Jbeta primers. The table came from immunoSEQ multiplex PCR; TCRdb's copy has only in-frame clones and leaves some out. The sample comprises about 160,000 clones, about 75% of which are singletons, and roughly 2% rests with the top ten. CDR1 and CDR2 (germline): SNHLY, FYNNEI. This CDR3 is built from 14 residues. The V end lost 6 bases, the J end lost 5 bases, and 16 bases lay between the germline ends. The material sequenced was PBMCs. The source is a female donor in good health and CMV-seronegative. The chain carries TRBV2 and TRBJ1-2, with a weak D call TRBD1 (6 bases). CDR3 coding DNA: TGTGCCAGCAGCCTCGGGGGGGCTGATTATGGCTACACCTTC. Protein product: CASSLGGADYGYTF.